Each of the 25 T cell receptor beta chains below was sequenced from the same sample in a study of identical twins. TCRdb called the 5' RACE reads again in MiXCR, with one record for every CDR3 protein. This sample yields hundreds of thousands of distinct CDR3 sequences, of which 15% to 20% are seen a single time; roughly 14% belongs to the top ten. These same records also appear under a second study, on T cells expressing NK-cell markers.

The sequencing sample was made of PBMCs. The source is a woman aged 18-29 years in good health.

V is TRBV10-3 and J is TRBJ2-1, with 8 bases matching TRBD2. The V gene end was trimmed by 6 bases and the J gene end by 4 bases; junction bases not matched to a gene: 8. Looked up from germline, CDR1 is ENHRY and CDR2 is SYGVKD. This CDR3 is 15 amino acids long. The CDR3 sequence is CAIRPTSVSYNEQFF. CDR3 bases: TGTGCCATCAGGCCGACTAGCGTGTCATACAATGAGCAGTTCTTC.

The CDR3 DNA reads as TGCAGTGCTCCAGGGGATAAAGAAGGCTACACCTTC. Translation: CSAPGDKEGYTF. The rearrangement uses TRBV20-1 and TRBJ1-2; possibly TRBD1 for D (6 bases). There are 12 residues in the CDR3. V gave up 5 bases and J gave up 8 bases, with 15 bases separating them. CDR1 and CDR2 (germline): DFQATT, SNEGSKA (reference sequence).

This clonotype was counted between two and nine times. The V gene is TRBV5-1, the J gene TRBJ2-7; 8 bases are a match to TRBD1. The V segment lost 10 bases and the J segment 5 bases; nucleotides outside the gene matches: 8. The CDR3 consists of 12 residues. CDR1 and CDR2 from the germline V gene are SGHRS and YFSETQ. The CDR3 spells CAVMTGADEQYF. The CDR3 nucleotides read TGCGCCGTAATGACAGGGGCGGACGAGCAGTACTTC.

This chain connects TRBV20-1 to TRBJ1-5, with D possibly matching TRBD1 (5 bases). Germline CDR1 is DFQATT and CDR2 is SNEGSKA (reference sequence). The V end lost 5 bases, the J end lost 4 bases, and 9 bases lay between the germline ends. CDR3 size: 12 residues. CDR3 sequence reads: CSAWDLNQPQHF. DNA for the CDR3: TGCAGTGCTTGGGACTTAAATCAGCCCCAGCATTTT.

CDR3 bases: TGTGCCAGCAGTTTACAGACTCAAGGGGAGCTGTTTTTT. Translated, it gives CASSLQTQGELFF. The chain links TRBV7-9 to TRBJ2-2, with D hard to call. With 6 bases removed from V and 8 bases from J, the gap between germline ends came to 13 bases. This CDR3 region has 13 residues. CDR1 is SEHNR and CDR2 is FQNEAQ in the germline V gene (reference sequence).

The chain has TRBV4-3 and TRBJ1-1, with 12 bases lining up with TRBD1. The germline CDR1 and CDR2 sequences are LGHNA and YSLEER. This CDR3 spans 16 amino acids. Trimming took 4 bases from V and 1 from J; bases not matched to a gene: 4. DNA for the CDR3: TGCGCCAGCAGCCTCCGGGACAGGGGGCAGAACACTGAAGCTTTCTTT. It codes for CASSLRDRGQNTEAFF.

This clonotype turned up a few times. The chain combines TRBV6-5 with TRBJ2-1; D perhaps matches TRBD2 (7 bases). V was shortened by 0 bases and J by 12 bases, with 18 bases between the two germline ends. The CDR3 extends over 15 amino acids. Looked up from germline, CDR1 is MNHEY and CDR2 is SVGAGI. The CDR3: CASSYSTVPGGLQFF. The CDR3 coding sequence is TGTGCCAGCAGTTACTCGACGGTTCCCGGGGGGCTGCAGTTCTTC.

The sample holds a few counts of this clonotype. J is TRBJ1-1 and V is TRBV20-1; possibly TRBD1 for D (5 bases). CDR3 length: 13 amino acids. Germline V gives CDR1 DFQATT, CDR2 SNEGSKA (reference sequence). The V gene lost 5 bases and the J gene lost 2 bases, with 12 bases spanning the gap. The CDR3 is CSAGGLTNTEAFF. The CDR3 DNA is TGCAGTGCTGGGGGACTCACAAACACTGAAGCTTTCTTT.

V is TRBV21-1 and J is TRBJ2-7; no DNA check was done on the table's D call, TRBD2. TRBV21-1 constitutes a pseudogene. This CDR3 comprises 15 residues. This CDR3 reads CASSKGLTYSYEQYF. DNA for the CDR3: TGTGCCAGCAGCAAGGGCCTCACCTACTCCTACGAGCAGTACTTC.

In its sample, this clonotype was seen once. This chain joins TRBV18 and TRBJ2-7, with D possibly matching TRBD2 (5 bases). CDR3 length: 15 residues. Trimming left V 3 bases short and J 3 bases short, with 15 bases between. Germline V gene lookup returns CDR1 KGHSH and CDR2 LQKENI. Here the CDR3 DNA reads TGTGCCAGCTCACCCTTCTACGTGAGGGTCTACGAGCAGTACTTC. Translation: CASSPFYVRVYEQYF.

This chain connects TRBV5-1 to TRBJ2-7, with 8 bases that match TRBD1. Germline assignment: CDR1 SGHRS and CDR2 YFSETQ. The CDR3 totals 14 residues. V shed 4 bases, J shed 7 bases, and the junction held 10 bases outside the gene matches. CDR3 protein: CASSEGQGFEEQYF. The CDR3 DNA follows: TGCGCCAGCAGCGAAGGACAGGGTTTCGAGGAGCAGTACTTC.

The chain employs TRBV24-1 and TRBJ2-1, with unresolved D. This CDR3 is built from 13 residues. Trimming stripped 4 bases from V and 8 bases from J, with 11 bases between. CDR1 and CDR2 (germline): KGHDR, SFDVKD. DNA of the CDR3: TGTGCCACCAGTGACCGAACACTCGATGAGCAGTTCTTC. Translation: CATSDRTLDEQFF.

There are many counts of this clonotype. The V call is TRBV12-3 or TRBV12-4, the J call TRBJ1-2, with a weak D call TRBD1 (5 bases). The germline V and J ends were trimmed by 1 base and 5 bases, with 14 bases remaining between them. The CDR3 is 15 amino acids. The CDR3 DNA follows: TGTGCCAGCAGTTTAGTCAGGGCCTCTGGGTATGGCTACACCTTC. Protein: CASSLVRASGYGYTF.

J is TRBJ1-1 and V is TRBV27, with D hard to call. V was clipped by 9 bases and J by 6 bases, with 8 bases between them. CDR1 MNHEY and CDR2 SMNVEV come from the germline V gene (reference sequence). The CDR3 has 10 amino acids. The CDR3 reads CASPGAEAFF. In nucleotides, the CDR3 is TGTGCCAGTCCTGGCGCTGAAGCTTTCTTT.

This clonotype showed up many times. The chain combines TRBV12-3 or TRBV12-4 with TRBJ1-5; D is unresolved. V was cut by 5 bases and J by 6 bases, with 8 bases left in between. The CDR3 covers 12 residues. In nucleotides, the CDR3 is TGTGCCAGCAGTGGGCCGGGTCAGCCCCAGCATTTT. This encodes CASSGPGQPQHF.

This rearrangement joins TRBV7-3 to TRBJ1-5; no clear D gene. Trimming left V 0 bases short and J 0 bases short, with 6 bases between. CDR1 is SGHTA and CDR2 is FQGTGA in the germline V gene. This CDR3 region has 15 residues. The CDR3 nucleotides read TGTGCCAGCAGCTTAACGAGTGGTAGCAATCAGCCCCAGCATTTT. It is translated as CASSLTSGSNQPQHF.

The chain couples TRBV6-5 to TRBJ2-7; D is possibly TRBD2 (6 bases). From germline, CDR1 is MNHEY and CDR2 SVGAGI. The CDR3 has 16 amino acids. Deletions cut 4 bases from V and 8 bases from J, with 24 bases between. In DNA form, the CDR3 reads TGTGCCAGCAGTTCTGGACTACTAAATAACTACGAACAGCAGTACTTC. It specifies CASSSGLLNNYEQQYF.

The CDR3 DNA is TGTGCCAGCAGCCAAGCGACTAGACTCACCTACAATGAGCAGTTCTTC. The encoded protein is CASSQATRLTYNEQFF. The V and J genes are TRBV14 and TRBJ2-1; D is possibly TRBD2 (6 bases). V lost 1 base to trimming and J lost 2 bases, with 12 bases between them. In germline, CDR1 is SGHDN, CDR2 FVKESK. There are 16 residues in the CDR3.

This clonotype appeared many times. The chain employs TRBV12-3 or TRBV12-4 and TRBJ1-1; no definite D call. V was cut by 3 bases and J by 3 bases, with 8 bases left in between. The CDR3 covers 13 residues. The CDR3 spells CASSFNRDTEAFF. The DNA of the CDR3 is TGTGCCAGCAGTTTTAATCGGGACACTGAAGCTTTCTTT.

This clonotype was recorded at least ten times. The chain couples TRBV20-1 to TRBJ2-1; D is unresolved. CDR1 is DFQATT, CDR2 SNEGSKA, per germline (reference sequence). The CDR3 is 15 residues long. Trimming pared 0 bases from V and 3 bases from J, leaving 12 bases between. CDR3 region: CSARDLGYDYNEQFF. The DNA for the CDR3 is TGCAGTGCTAGAGATCTCGGATATGACTACAATGAGCAGTTCTTC.

The sample holds a few counts of this clonotype. The chain has TRBV5-1 and TRBJ1-5; tentatively, D is TRBD1 (6 bases). Germline V gene lookup returns CDR1 SGHRS and CDR2 YFSETQ. The CDR3 consists of 16 residues. Deletions cut 0 bases from V and 0 bases from J, with 10 bases between. CDR3 protein: CASSLDGTISNQPQHF. DNA of the CDR3: TGCGCCAGCAGCTTGGACGGGACAATTAGCAATCAGCCCCAGCATTTT.

This clonotype was detected a few times. The V call is TRBV11-2, the J call TRBJ2-6; 8 nucleotides agree with TRBD1. Germline CDR1 and CDR2: SGHAT and FQNNGV. The CDR3 runs to 19 residues. Trimming cost V 1 base and J 7 bases; bases outside gene matches: 15. This chain's CDR3 is CASSLGSGTGFSLANVLTF. The CDR3 bases are TGTGCCAGCAGCTTAGGGTCCGGGACAGGCTTCTCTTTAGCCAACGTCCTGACTTTC.

This chain links TRBV9 with TRBJ2-1; 12 bases align to TRBD2. Germline CDR1 reads SGDLS; CDR2 reads YYNGEE. With V trimmed by 2 bases and J by 6 bases, 6 bases remained unmatched. This CDR3 is built from 16 residues. The CDR3 coding sequence is TGTGCCAGCAGCGTCCGACTAGCGGGAGCGTTCAATGAGCAGTTCTTC. Protein sequence: CASSVRLAGAFNEQFF. Full variable domain (rest looked up from reference TRBV9 and TRBJ2-1): DSGVTQTPKHLITATGQRVTLRCSPRSGDLSVYWYQQSLDQGLQFLIQYYNGEERAKGNILERFSAQQFPDLHSELNLSSLELGDSALYFCASSVRLAGAFNEQFFGPGTRLTVL.

This clonotype has a handful of counts. This sequence joins TRBV7-9 and TRBJ1-1; D ambiguous. Trimming cost V 7 bases and J 4 bases, with 16 bases left between them. Germline V gene lookup returns CDR1 SEHNR and CDR2 FQNEAQ (reference sequence). CDR3 length equals 14 residues. The CDR3 bases are TGTGCCAGCACCCTACCTGGCGGCGGCACTGAAGCTTTCTTT. It yields the protein CASTLPGGGTEAFF.

There are a few counts of this clonotype. The chain joins TRBV6-6 to TRBJ1-2, with unresolved D. The V and J ends lost 6 bases and 6 bases respectively, with 8 bases between them. Per the germline V gene, CDR1 is MNHNY and CDR2 is SVGAGI (reference sequence). This CDR3 is built from 11 residues. The CDR3 DNA reads TGTGCCAGCAGAGTCTCAAATGGCTACACCTTC. The encoded protein is CASRVSNGYTF.